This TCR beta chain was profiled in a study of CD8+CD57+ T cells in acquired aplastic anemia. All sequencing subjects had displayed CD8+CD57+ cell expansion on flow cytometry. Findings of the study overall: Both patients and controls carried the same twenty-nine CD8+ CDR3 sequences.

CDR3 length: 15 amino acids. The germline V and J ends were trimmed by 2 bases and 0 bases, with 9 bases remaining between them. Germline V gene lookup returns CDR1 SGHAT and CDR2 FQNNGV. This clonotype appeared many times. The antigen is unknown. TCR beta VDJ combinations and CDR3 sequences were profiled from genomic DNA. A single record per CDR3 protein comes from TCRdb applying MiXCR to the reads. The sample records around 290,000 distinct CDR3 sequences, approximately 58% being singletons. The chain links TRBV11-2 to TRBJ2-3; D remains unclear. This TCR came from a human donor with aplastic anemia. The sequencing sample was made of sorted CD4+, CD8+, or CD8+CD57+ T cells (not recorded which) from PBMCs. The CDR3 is CASSLSPTSTDTQYF. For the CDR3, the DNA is TGTGCCAGCAGCTTAAGTCCGACTAGCACAGATACGCAGTATTTT.